Presented here are 10 T cell receptor beta chains from one specimen sequenced in a study of T cells in Graves' hyperthyroidism and ophthalmopathy. RNA transcripts were the template for amplifying TCR beta CDR3 regions. With the HTBI primer set, the TCR CDR3 went through a first round of RT-PCR. TCRdb called the multiplex PCR reads again in MiXCR, with one record for every CDR3 protein. The sample lists fewer than 750,000 distinct CDR3 sequences; under 60% were seen once. The sample consisted of peripheral blood or thyroid tissue (not recorded which). The receptor set was obtained from a woman aged 18-35 years with Graves' hyperthyroidism.

The V call is TRBV10-3, the J call TRBJ2-3, with D possibly being TRBD1 (5 bases). The ends were cut back, 7 bases at V and 9 bases at J, with 23 bases in the middle. Germline CDR1 ENHRY, CDR2 SYGVKD. The CDR3 is 15 residues long. CDR3 region: CAITPTALTQGTQYF. CDR3 nucleotide sequence: TGTGCCATCACCCCCACGGCCCTAACCCAGGGCACGCAGTATTTT.

This clonotype was recorded at least ten times. The CDR3 reads CASTLGASNTEAFF. In DNA, the CDR3 is TGTGCCAGCACCCTTGGGGCTTCGAACACTGAAGCTTTCTTT. V is TRBV11-3 and J is TRBJ1-1; D might be TRBD1 (5 bases). Germline CDR1 is SGHNT and CDR2 is YENEEA. The V end lost 7 bases, the J end lost 1 base, and 13 bases lay between the germline ends. The CDR3 has 14 residues.

The sample holds many counts of this clonotype. This chain links TRBV29-1 with TRBJ1-1; TRBD1 agrees at 12 bases. The V and J ends lost 6 bases and 4 bases, in that order; junction bases with no gene match: 6. This CDR3 is 14 amino acids long. Germline loops: CDR1 SQVTM, CDR2 ANQGSEA. Here the CDR3 reads CSVHGTGGITEAFF. The CDR3 region has the DNA TGCAGCGTGCATGGGACAGGGGGCATCACTGAAGCTTTCTTT.

Many counts were recorded for this clonotype. The gene calls are TRBV3-1 and TRBJ2-5; no definite D call. This CDR3 comprises 14 residues. V was trimmed by 0 bases and J by 6 bases, leaving 11 bases between them. CDR1 is LGHDT, CDR2 YNNKEL, per germline (reference sequence). CDR3 bases: TGTGCCAGCAGCCAAGATGTGCTACCGAAGACCCAGTACTTC. It translates to CASSQDVLPKTQYF.

This clonotype was detected ten times or more. J is TRBJ2-7 and V is TRBV3-1; D gene ambiguous. The CDR3 length is 13 residues. The V end lost 1 base, the J end lost 1 base, and 5 bases lay between the germline ends. Germline CDR1 LGHDT, CDR2 YNNKEL (reference sequence). The CDR3 loop is CASSQGQSYEQYF. The CDR3 DNA is TGTGCCAGCAGCCAAGGACAATCCTACGAGCAGTACTTC.

On this clonotype itself: An end of the junction does not agree with germline; a read error may underlie this. The CDR3 DNA reads TGTGCCAGCAGCTTAGTGGGAAACACTGAAGCTTCCTTT. Protein: CASSLVGNTEASF. The J gene is TRBJ1-1, the V gene TRBV7-9; no reliable D call. Germline V gene lookup returns CDR1 SEHNR and CDR2 FQNEAQ (reference sequence). The CDR3 length is 13 residues.

This clonotype appeared a few times. V gene TRBV4-1 combines with J gene TRBJ2-7, with D maybe TRBD2 (6 bases). The CDR3 runs to 16 residues. Germline V CDR1 and CDR2: MGHRA, YSYEKL. Trimming shortened V by 3 bases and J by 0 bases, and 15 bases separated the two germline ends. The CDR3 DNA is TGCGCCAGCAGCCACTTTGGCGGGACCAACTCCTACGAGCAGTACTTC. This gives the protein CASSHFGGTNSYEQYF.

The J gene is TRBJ2-7, the V gene TRBV7-3; unclear D gene. V lost 8 bases and J 12 bases, leaving 8 bases between the germline ends. Germline values: CDR1 SGHTA, CDR2 FQGTGA. This CDR3 has 8 residues. The CDR3 nucleotides are TGTGCCAGCGGCGAGGCGTACTTC. Protein product: CASGEAYF. Using reference TRBV7-3 and TRBJ2-7 for the parts outside the CDR3, the full variable domain is GAGVSQTPSNKVTEKGKYVELRCDPISGHTALYWYRQSLGQGPEFLIYFQGTGAADDSGLPNDRFFAVRPEGSVSTLKIQRTERGDSAVYLCASGEAYFGPGTRLTVT.

The chain recombines TRBV29-1 with TRBJ1-2, with D possibly being TRBD1 (5 bases). Germline CDR1 is SQVTM and CDR2 is ANQGSEA. The ends were cut back, 6 bases at V and 1 base at J, with 30 bases in the middle. This CDR3 is built from 19 residues. The CDR3 here is CSVTLLGRTFGELNYGYTF. CDR3 coding DNA: TGCAGCGTCACCCTTCTAGGGAGGACATTCGGGGAGCTTAACTATGGCTACACCTTC.

This clonotype turned up a few times. The rearrangement uses TRBV5-1 and TRBJ2-2, with TRBD2 matching over 9 bases. The V and J ends lost 4 bases and 0 bases, in that order; junction bases with no gene match: 4. The CDR3 totals 16 residues. Germline assignment: CDR1 SGHRS and CDR2 YFSETQ. CDR3 nucleotides: TGCGCCAGCAGCCTTAGCGGGAGAGCGAACACCGGGGAGCTGTTTTTT. It specifies CASSLSGRANTGELFF.